The T cell receptor (beta chain) described here comes from a study of read filtering for tumor transcriptome and immune sequencing. Study as a whole: Patients were some 16 male and some 13 female, mean age roughly 68 years, range about 45 to 85. Study-wide points: Without single-read clonotypes, shared clonotype proportions correlated more between IR-seq and RNA-seq.

This clonotype has at least ten counts. Antigen unknown. From around 440 ng of RNA, a library with molecular barcoded alpha/delta and beta/gamma adaptors was made. Each CDR3 protein gets one entry after TCRdb re-called the reads with MiXCR. The sample holds 40,000 or so distinct CDR3 sequences, roughly an eighth seen once. V shed 6 bases and J shed 6 bases, with 14 bases lying between them. The CDR3 runs to 13 residues. This sequence joins TRBV12-3 or TRBV12-4 and TRBJ1-1; possible D gene TRBD1, 5 bases. The sequenced sample was a population of CD138-negative cells sorted from bone marrow. The clonotype originates from a donor at least 40 years old with multiple myeloma. CDR3 coding DNA: TGTGCCAGCAGGGATGCGGGGGTAGCTGAAGCTTTCTTT. It is translated as CASRDAGVAEAFF.